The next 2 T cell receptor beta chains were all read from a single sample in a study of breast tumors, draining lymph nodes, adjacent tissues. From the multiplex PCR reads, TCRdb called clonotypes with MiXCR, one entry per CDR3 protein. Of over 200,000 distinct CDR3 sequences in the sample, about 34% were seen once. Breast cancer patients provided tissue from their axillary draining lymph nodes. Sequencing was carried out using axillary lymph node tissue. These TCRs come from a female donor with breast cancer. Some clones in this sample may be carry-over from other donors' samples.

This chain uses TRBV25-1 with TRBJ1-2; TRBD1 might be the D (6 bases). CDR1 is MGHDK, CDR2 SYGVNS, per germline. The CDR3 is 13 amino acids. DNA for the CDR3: TGTGCTAGGGGGGGTACAGTAAACTATGGCTACACCTTC. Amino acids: CARGGTVNYGYTF.

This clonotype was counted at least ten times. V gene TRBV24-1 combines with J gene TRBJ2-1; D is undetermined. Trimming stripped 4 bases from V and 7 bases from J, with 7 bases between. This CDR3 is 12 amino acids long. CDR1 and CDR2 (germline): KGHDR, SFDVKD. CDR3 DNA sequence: TGTGCCACCAGTGACCCTTTTAATGAGCAGTTCTTC. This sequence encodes CATSDPFNEQFF.